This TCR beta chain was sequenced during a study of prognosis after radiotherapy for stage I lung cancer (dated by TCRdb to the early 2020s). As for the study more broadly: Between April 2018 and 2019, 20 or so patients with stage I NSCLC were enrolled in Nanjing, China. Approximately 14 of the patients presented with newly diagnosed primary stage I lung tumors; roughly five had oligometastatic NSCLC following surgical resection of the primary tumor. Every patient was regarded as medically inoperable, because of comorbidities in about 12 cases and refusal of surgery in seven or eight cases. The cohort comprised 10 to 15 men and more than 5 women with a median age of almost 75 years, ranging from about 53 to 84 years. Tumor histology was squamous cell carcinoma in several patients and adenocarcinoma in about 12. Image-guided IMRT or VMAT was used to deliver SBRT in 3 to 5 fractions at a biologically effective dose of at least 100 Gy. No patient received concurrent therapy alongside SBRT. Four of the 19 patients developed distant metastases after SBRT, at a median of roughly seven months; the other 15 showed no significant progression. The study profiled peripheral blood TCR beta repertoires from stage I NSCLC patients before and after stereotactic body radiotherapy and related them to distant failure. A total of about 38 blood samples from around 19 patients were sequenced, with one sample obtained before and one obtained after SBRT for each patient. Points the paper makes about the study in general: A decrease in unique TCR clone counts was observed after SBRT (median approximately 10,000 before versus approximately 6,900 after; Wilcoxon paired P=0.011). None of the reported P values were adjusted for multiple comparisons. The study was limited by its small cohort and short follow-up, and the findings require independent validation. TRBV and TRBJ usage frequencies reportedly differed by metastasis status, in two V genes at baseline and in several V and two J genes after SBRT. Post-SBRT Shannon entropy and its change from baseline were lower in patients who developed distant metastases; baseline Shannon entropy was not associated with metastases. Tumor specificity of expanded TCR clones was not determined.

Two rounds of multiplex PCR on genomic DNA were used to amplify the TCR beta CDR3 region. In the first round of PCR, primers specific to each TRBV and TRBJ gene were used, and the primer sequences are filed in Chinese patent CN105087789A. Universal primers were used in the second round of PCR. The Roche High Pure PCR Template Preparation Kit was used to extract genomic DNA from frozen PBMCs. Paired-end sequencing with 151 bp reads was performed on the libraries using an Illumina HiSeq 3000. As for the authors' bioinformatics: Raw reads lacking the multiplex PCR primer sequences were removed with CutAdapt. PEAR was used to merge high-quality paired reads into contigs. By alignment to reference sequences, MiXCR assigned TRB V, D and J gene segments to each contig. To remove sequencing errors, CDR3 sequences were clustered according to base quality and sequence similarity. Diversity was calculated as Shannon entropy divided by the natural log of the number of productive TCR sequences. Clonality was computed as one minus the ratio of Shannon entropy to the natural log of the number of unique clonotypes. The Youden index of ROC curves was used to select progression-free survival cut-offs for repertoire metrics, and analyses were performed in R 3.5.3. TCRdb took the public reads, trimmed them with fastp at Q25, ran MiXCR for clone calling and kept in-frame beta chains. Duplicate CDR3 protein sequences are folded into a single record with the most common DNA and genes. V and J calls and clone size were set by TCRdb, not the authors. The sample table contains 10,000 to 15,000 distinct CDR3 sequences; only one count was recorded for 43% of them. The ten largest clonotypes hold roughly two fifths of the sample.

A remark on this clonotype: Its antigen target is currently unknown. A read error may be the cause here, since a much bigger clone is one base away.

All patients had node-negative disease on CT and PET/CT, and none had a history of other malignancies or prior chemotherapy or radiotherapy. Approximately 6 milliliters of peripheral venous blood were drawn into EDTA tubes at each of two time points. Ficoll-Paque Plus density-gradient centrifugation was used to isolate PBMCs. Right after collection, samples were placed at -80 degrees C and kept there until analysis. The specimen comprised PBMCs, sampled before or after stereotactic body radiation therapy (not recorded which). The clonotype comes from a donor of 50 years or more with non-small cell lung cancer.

CDR3 protein: CASSLATVSGNTIYF. In nucleotide form, the sequence is TGTGCCAGCAGCTTGGCGACAGTCTCTGGAAACACCATATATTTT. Recombination joined TRBV5-6 with TRBJ1-3; matching of 5 bases hints at TRBD1 as the D gene. The CDR3, from cysteine to phenylalanine, totals 15 residues. Here the CDR3 DNA is all that survives: 45 bases in frame from base 1. Between the V and J ends, shortened by 0 bases and 0 bases respectively, the junction contains 7 bases. From a lookup of the germline V gene, CDR1 and CDR2 are SGHDT and YYEEEE.